The rows below give T cell receptor beta chains drawn from one sample of a study of human T cells and chemical hapten exposure. From the RACE reads, TCRdb called clonotypes with MiXCR, one entry per CDR3 protein. The table has around 380,000 distinct CDR3 sequences, 4.8% seen once; the top ten hold around 2%. Source: whole blood, taken in connection with sensitization to the hapten diphenylcyclopropenone (DPC). The receptors here all came from a woman aged 45-60 years with alopecia areata. Some clones in this sample may be carry-over from other donors' samples. CDR3s include the opening cysteine and the closing phenylalanine or tryptophan. The order of the fields is J gene, D gene, clone size, V gene, CDR3 DNA, CDR3 protein. D genes are given only for firm matches. Size is omitted from some rows. Given values are once, few, many or a class for expanded clones.

j_call: TRBJ2-3
d_call: TRBD2
clone_size: many
v_call: TRBV7-2
cdr3_nt: TGTGCCAGCAGCCCCCAACTAGCGGGGGGTGCAGATACGCAGTATTTT
cdr3_aa: CASSPQLAGGADTQYF

j_call: TRBJ2-5
d_call: TRBD1
clone_size: many
v_call: TRBV28
cdr3_nt: TGTGCCAGCAGTTCCATAGACAGGGGACGAAAGACCCAGTACTTC
cdr3_aa: CASSSIDRGRKTQYF

j_call: TRBJ2-1
d_call: .
clone_size: few
v_call: TRBV6-5
cdr3_nt: TGTGCCAGCAGGCAAGTCGGGGCGGGTAATGAGCAGTTCTTC
cdr3_aa: CASRQVGAGNEQFF

j_call: TRBJ2-7
d_call: TRBD2
clone_size: many
v_call: TRBV4-2
cdr3_nt: TGTGCCAGCAGCCAAGTCCCCCCGACTAGCGACCCTCTTAGGGCTTCCTACGAGCAGTACTTC
cdr3_aa: CASSQVPPTSDPLRASYEQYF

j_call: TRBJ1-1
d_call: .
clone_size: many
v_call: TRBV7-2
cdr3_nt: TGTGCCAGCAGCTTACTGCGGGGGCTAAGCCCCAAAGAAGCTTTCTTT
cdr3_aa: CASSLLRGLSPKEAFF

j_call: TRBJ2-1
d_call: .
clone_size: many
v_call: TRBV7-2
cdr3_nt: TGTGCCAGCACTCGACTAGCGGGACAGGGGTCCTACAATGAGCAGTTCTTC
cdr3_aa: CASTRLAGQGSYNEQFF

j_call: TRBJ2-3
d_call: TRBD2
clone_size: many
v_call: TRBV7-2
cdr3_nt: TGTGCCACAGCCCGGTTCGCGGGGGGGCAATCCGATACGCAGTATTTT
cdr3_aa: CATARFAGGQSDTQYF

j_call: TRBJ2-2
d_call: TRBD1
clone_size: .
v_call: TRBV9
cdr3_nt: TGTGCCAGCAGCGTAGAGGGGGCCGGAACCGGGGAGCTGTTTTTT
cdr3_aa: CASSVEGAGTGELFF

j_call: TRBJ2-1
d_call: TRBD2
clone_size: many
v_call: TRBV12-3/TRBV12-4
cdr3_nt: TGTGCCAGCAGCCGGACTAGCGTGAGAATCGAGCAGTTCTTC
cdr3_aa: CASSRTSVRIEQFF

j_call: TRBJ2-1
d_call: .
clone_size: few
v_call: TRBV6-2/TRBV6-3
cdr3_nt: TGTGCCAGCAGTTACGGGCCCGGCAATGAGCAGTTCTTC
cdr3_aa: CASSYGPGNEQFF

j_call: TRBJ1-2
d_call: .
clone_size: many
v_call: TRBV4-1
cdr3_nt: TGCGCCAGCAGCCAAGATGCGGCAGGGCAGTACTATGGCTACACCTTC
cdr3_aa: CASSQDAAGQYYGYTF

j_call: TRBJ1-5
d_call: .
clone_size: many
v_call: TRBV12-3/TRBV12-4
cdr3_nt: TGTGCCAGCACCCCGGAGGGAGGACAGCCCCAGCATTTT
cdr3_aa: CASTPEGGQPQHF

j_call: TRBJ2-7
d_call: .
clone_size: few
v_call: TRBV27
cdr3_nt: TGTGCCAGCAGTACCCGACCGAGTATTCTACGAGAGCAGTACTTC
cdr3_aa: CASSTRPSILREQYF